This T cell receptor (beta chain) originates from a study of cytomegalovirus exposure and HLA in healthy donors. Per germline, CDR1 MNHEY and CDR2 SMNVEV (reference sequence). The junction had 4 bases not matched to a gene; V was cut back by 5 bases and J by 0 bases. This CDR3 has 15 amino acids. The PCR ran on 60 Vbeta and 13 Jbeta primers. Assay: immunoSEQ multiplex PCR; the TCRdb copy retains only in-frame clones and omits some. The sample comprises 80,000 to 95,000 clones, approximately 63% of which are singletons, and roughly 6% rests with the top ten. A note on this clone: Its antigen remains unknown.

Study-level points and caveats: TCR beta chains numbering more than 150 were designated cytomegalovirus-associated.

Material for sequencing was PBMCs. The receptor was derived from a woman in her 30s in good health and CMV-seronegative. The chain carries TRBV27 and TRBJ1-1, with 9 positions matching TRBD1. The CDR3 DNA reads TGTGCCAGCAGTCGGGGGACAGGGATGAACACTGAAGCTTTCTTT. It codes for CASSRGTGMNTEAFF.